This T cell receptor beta chain was recovered during a study of CD8 T cells in Susac syndrome. It was with random hexamers that 0.5 to 1 ug RNA was reverse transcribed. Amplification of TCR beta CDR3 used immunoSEQ multiplex PCR across 54 Vbeta and 13 Jbeta. TCRdb ran MiXCR on the immunoSEQ multiplex PCR reads and lists one entry per CDR3 protein. The repertoire holds about 140,000 distinct CDR3 sequences, with approximately 95% as singletons. Study-level points and caveats: The relatively small number of individuals in the TCR sequencing and HLA analysis was acknowledged by the study.

Germline CDR1 reads SGDLS; CDR2 reads YYNGEE. The CDR3 contains 15 residues. V shed 0 bases and J shed 3 bases, with 13 bases lying between them. Of note for this clonotype: The antigen is not known.

The sequenced target, TCR beta, came from blood CD8+ and CD4+ T cells. The specimen was CD4+ T cells from PBMCs. The sequence was obtained from a human donor with Susac syndrome. The chain links TRBV9 to TRBJ2-7, with D tentatively TRBD1 (6 bases). The CDR3 DNA follows: TGTGCCAGCAGCGTAGATCAGGGCAGGGGCTACGAGCAGTACTTC. Residues: CASSVDQGRGYEQYF. The variable domain in full, completed from reference TRBV9 and TRBJ2-7, reads DSGVTQTPKHLITATGQRVTLRCSPRSGDLSVYWYQQSLDQGLQFLIQYYNGEERAKGNILERFSAQQFPDLHSELNLSSLELGDSALYFCASSVDQGRGYEQYFGPGTRLTVT.